Listed here is a single T cell receptor (beta chain). This sample stems from a study of T cell changes during pregnancy in multiple sclerosis. Clones were read by immunoSEQ multiplex PCR, and TCRdb kept only the in-frame ones, dropping some. Of 60,000 to 75,000 clones in the sample, roughly 90% are singletons; the top ten hold about 0.88%. This CDR3 contains 13 residues. Germline V CDR1 and CDR2: SQVTM, ANQGSEA. The V end was cut by 7 bases, the J end by 0 bases, with 9 bases between. The chain joins TRBV29-1 to TRBJ2-2, with a weak D call TRBD1 (5 bases). This material consisted of peripheral blood, taken before pregnancy. The sequence derives from a female donor with multiple sclerosis, enrolled in a pregnancy study. The CDR3 nucleotides read TGCAGCGCAGGGATCGCGAACACCGGGGAGCTGTTTTTT. This sequence encodes CSAGIANTGELFF.